This is a list of T cell receptor beta chains from one sample in a study of CXCR3-negative and CXCR3-positive naive CD8 T cells. Reanalyzing the 5' RACE reads, TCRdb keeps one entry per CDR3 protein, without DNA. This sample's table reports about 130,000 distinct CDR3 sequences. Sequenced input: naive CXCR3+ CD8+ T cells from blood. The receptors were gathered from a human donor in good health. Some clones in this sample may be carry-over from other donors' samples. Both conserved end residues are part of each CDR3. Each record gives: J gene, CDR3 length, V gene, CDR3 protein.

TRBJ2-1 | 16 | TRBV2 | CASSPTGSSSYNEQFF
TRBJ2-7 | 18 | TRBV2 | CASSVGLGSGGLGDEQYF
TRBJ2-2 | 14 | TRBV7-6 | CASSLYGNTGELFF
TRBJ1-2 | 13 | TRBV7-9 | CASSPSDNYGYTF
TRBJ2-1 | 16 | TRBV28 | CASRLGAGATYNEQFF
TRBJ1-1 | 14 | TRBV30 | CAWSVLGGSTEAFF
TRBJ2-3 | 20 | TRBV20-1 | CSARGGEPSGGPSSTDTQYF
TRBJ2-7 | 16 | TRBV7-9 | CASSPTAVGRSYEQYF
TRBJ1-2 | 14 | TRBV20-1 | CSAPRGDAFWGYTF
TRBJ1-5 | 14 | TRBV28 | CASSYRGFNQPQHF
TRBJ2-4 | 12 | TRBV29-1 | CSVLSARNIQYF
TRBJ2-7 | 14 | TRBV29-1 | CSVELAGLTYEQYF
TRBJ2-2 | 14 | TRBV7-9 | CASSDILNTGELFF
TRBJ1-5 | 16 | TRBV9 | CASSVGGLGSNQPQHF
TRBJ2-7 | 14 | TRBV7-9 | CASSPRDSSYEQYF
TRBJ1-1 | 17 | TRBV5-6 | CASSFPGQGPPATEAFF
TRBJ2-7 | 15 | TRBV7-9 | CASSLDETIFSEQYF
TRBJ2-7 | 15 | TRBV3-1 | CASSQEGGNSYEQYF
TRBJ1-2 | 14 | TRBV28 | CASTLIRQGDGYTF
TRBJ2-5 | 12 | TRBV11-2 | CASSFVEETQYF
TRBJ2-1 | 15 | TRBV20-1 | CSARHPGLASDEQFF
TRBJ2-5 | 15 | TRBV7-9 | CASSSDRDIQETQYF
TRBJ1-1 | 14 | TRBV13 | CASSLGGLGTEAFF
TRBJ2-2 | 16 | TRBV3-1 | CASSQEGQTNTGELFF
TRBJ2-7 | 13 | TRBV28 | CASSPADSYGQYF
TRBJ1-2 | 15 | TRBV7-9 | CASSLVSTGGNGYTF
TRBJ2-3 | 16 | TRBV6-6 | CASSYSGGRAADTQYF
TRBJ2-2 | 19 | TRBV20-1 | CSARDLASEGGGDTGELFF
TRBJ2-1 | 18 | TRBV28 | CASSLSLGRESSYNEQFF
TRBJ2-2 | 16 | TRBV28 | CASSLLRAANTGELFF
TRBJ1-6 | 14 | TRBV7-9 | CASSLVGSDSPLHF
TRBJ2-7 | 17 | TRBV28 | CASSSPRGGKGPYEQYF
TRBJ2-2 | 15 | TRBV7-2 | CASSPPDRGLLELFF
TRBJ2-3 | 15 | TRBV3-1 | CASSQGVRGTDTQYF
TRBJ2-3 | 13 | TRBV7-9 | CVSSLVSADTQYF
TRBJ2-2 | 18 | TRBV6-5 | CASTANLAGGLNTGELFF
TRBJ2-1 | 15 | TRBV11-2 | CASSLPGLGHNEQFF
TRBJ2-5 | 13 | TRBV11-2 | CASSLTGEETQYF
TRBJ2-1 | 17 | TRBV5-1 | CASSSGTSGRSGGEQFF
TRBJ1-2 | 12 | TRBV12-3/TRBV12-4 | CASRTRNYGYTF
TRBJ2-7 | 13 | TRBV7-6 | CASYPGGKHEQYF
TRBJ2-7 | 12 | TRBV10-3 | CAISDGDYEQYF
TRBJ1-1 | 12 | TRBV13 | CASRTGETEAFF
TRBJ1-1 | 15 | TRBV7-9 | CASSLRTGGDTEAFF
TRBJ1-2 | 12 | TRBV29-1 | CSVEEQGYGYTF
TRBJ2-2 | 15 | TRBV5-1 | CASSLAVQNTGELFF
TRBJ2-7 | 13 | TRBV20-1 | CSARETASYEQYF
TRBJ2-2 | 15 | TRBV29-1 | CSVEERGRDTGELFF
TRBJ2-7 | 15 | TRBV7-3 | CASSQERDGSYEQYF
TRBJ1-3 | 14 | TRBV29-1 | CSVEQRSTGNTIYF
TRBJ1-1 | 15 | TRBV5-8 | CASSAGYFLNTEAFF
TRBJ1-5 | 14 | TRBV14 | CASSQDRLNQPQHF
TRBJ2-5 | 14 | TRBV19 | CASSIGAGTETQYF
TRBJ2-1 | 15 | TRBV4-1 | CASSHRDRVFDEQFF
TRBJ2-7 | 12 | TRBV7-2 | CASSPFSYEQYF